The 18 T cell receptor beta chains reported below all come from one sample, sequenced in a study of blood T cells in healthy people across ages. The use of a sample-barcoded 5' primer and a J-beta primer mix characterized a second PCR of about 7 to 12 cycles. MiXCR, applied by TCRdb to the 5' RACE reads, yields one record per CDR3 protein. In the table there are 790,000 or so distinct CDR3 sequences, less than 60% of which are singletons. The sequenced sample consisted of blood. The receptors originated from an elderly man in good health.

The V call is TRBV6-1, the J call TRBJ2-5, with D possibly matching TRBD1 (6 bases). Trimming took off 6 bases at V and 4 bases at J, with 18 bases between the two ends. CDR1 and CDR2 from the germline V gene are MNHNS and SASEGT. CDR3 length: 15 residues. The CDR3 sequence is CASREPLRGAETQYF. The CDR3 DNA sequence: TGTGCCAGCAGGGAGCCCCTCAGGGGTGCAGAGACCCAGTACTTC.

The V gene is TRBV2, the J gene TRBJ2-3; no firm D call. The CDR3 covers 12 residues. Looked up from germline, CDR1 is SNHLY and CDR2 is FYNNEI. The V and J ends lost 8 bases and 0 bases respectively, with 6 bases between them. CDR3 protein: CASERSTDTQYF. CDR3 nucleotides: TGTGCCAGCGAAAGGAGCACAGATACGCAGTATTTT.

This clonotype has ten or more counts. The rearrangement links TRBV7-2 to TRBJ2-1; the match to TRBD2 covers 12 bases. With 4 bases clipped from V and 9 bases from J, the junction kept 7 bases outside the gene matches. Germline-derived CDR1 and CDR2 are SGHTA and FQGNSA. This CDR3 has 15 residues. The DNA of the CDR3 is TGTGCCAGCAGCTCCACACTAGCGGGAGGTCTTGAGCAGTTCTTC. Translation gives CASSSTLAGGLEQFF.

This clonotype was observed at least ten times. CDR3 sequence: CASSLLAADTQYF. CDR3 sequence (DNA): TGTGCCAGCAGCCTTCTGGCCGCAGATACGCAGTATTTT. V gene TRBV7-3 combines with J gene TRBJ2-3, with unresolved D. The V end lost 5 bases, the J end lost 4 bases, and 10 bases lay between the germline ends. CDR1 and CDR2 from the germline V gene are SGHTA and FQGTGA. The CDR3 has 13 amino acids.

Points on this clonotype: Sequence at one end of the junction differs from germline and may be a read error. The chain uses TRBV3-1 and TRBJ2-1; D is possibly TRBD1 (5 bases). Germline V gives CDR1 LGHDT, CDR2 YNNKEL (reference sequence). This CDR3 comprises 13 residues. CDR3 residues: CASKDRGDNERFF. CDR3 coding DNA: TGTGCCAGCAAAGATAGGGGCGATAATGAGCGGTTCTTC.

This clonotype was seen repeatedly, ten times or more. This chain links TRBV20-1 with TRBJ2-1, with 11 bases matching TRBD1. The CDR3 extends over 16 amino acids. Germline assignment: CDR1 DFQATT and CDR2 SNEGSKA (reference sequence). The V segment lost 3 bases and the J segment 2 bases; nucleotides outside the gene matches: 6. The CDR3 sequence is CSASLRTGGAYNEQFF. The CDR3 DNA is TGCAGTGCTAGCCTCAGGACAGGGGGCGCCTACAATGAGCAGTTCTTC.

This clonotype was picked up many times. V gene TRBV10-3 combines with J gene TRBJ1-6, with D hard to call. Germline V gives CDR1 ENHRY, CDR2 SYGVKD. CDR3 length: 14 residues. V was trimmed by 2 bases and J by 5 bases, leaving 7 bases between them. CDR3 bases: TGTGCCATCAGTGAGAGGGAAGATAATTCACCCCTCCACTTT. This sequence encodes CAISEREDNSPLHF.

The rearrangement links TRBV10-3 to TRBJ2-3; 7 bases map to TRBD1. There are 14 residues in the CDR3. V lost 6 bases to trimming and J lost 2 bases; unmatched junction nucleotides: 5. Germline assignment: CDR1 ENHRY and CDR2 SYGVKD. CDR3 coding DNA: TGTGCCATCAGAGCAACAGGGGCCACAGATACGCAGTATTTT. Residues: CAIRATGATDTQYF.

This clonotype came up a few times. The chain is built from TRBV5-1 and TRBJ2-1; unclear D gene. V dropped 0 bases and J dropped 0 bases, with 4 bases sitting between them. This CDR3 is 14 amino acids long. The germline V gene has CDR1 SGHRS and CDR2 YFSETQ. CDR3 loop: CASSLGASYNEQFF. The DNA of the CDR3 is TGCGCCAGCAGCTTGGGGGCCTCCTACAATGAGCAGTTCTTC.

The genes are TRBV6-5 and TRBJ2-1, with D possibly being TRBD2 (5 bases). The CDR3 is 20 residues long. Germline CDR1 is MNHEY and CDR2 is SVGAGI. V was clipped by 2 bases and J by 7 bases, with 30 bases between them. In DNA, the CDR3 is TGTGCCAGCAGTTACGGCAGGTCATTTCGTATTAGCGTTGGAGGTAATGAGCAGTTCTTC. Its translation is CASSYGRSFRISVGGNEQFF.

The chain employs TRBV24-1 and TRBJ2-1; 9 bases are a match to TRBD1. Germline CDR1 KGHDR, CDR2 SFDVKD. This CDR3 has 18 amino acids. With V trimmed by 0 bases and J by 6 bases, 11 bases remained unmatched. CDR3 loop: CATSDLGEGTGPFNEQFF. The CDR3, as DNA: TGTGCCACCAGTGATTTGGGAGAAGGGACAGGGCCATTCAATGAGCAGTTCTTC.

V is TRBV20-1 and J is TRBJ1-1; the D is unclear. Germline CDR1 and CDR2: DFQATT and SNEGSKA (reference sequence). Trimming left V 0 bases short and J 3 bases short, with 11 bases between. CDR3 size: 14 residues. This CDR3 is CSARDMSFYTEAFF. CDR3 DNA sequence: TGCAGTGCTAGAGATATGAGTTTTTACACTGAAGCTTTCTTT.

This clonotype turned up a few times. The V call is TRBV2, the J call TRBJ1-4, with D tentatively TRBD1 (5 bases). The length of the CDR3 is 14 residues. Trimming stripped 6 bases from V and 4 bases from J, with 12 bases between. Per the germline V gene, CDR1 is SNHLY and CDR2 is FYNNEI. Here the CDR3 reads CASRPDSYNEKLFF. The DNA of the CDR3 is TGTGCCAGCAGACCCGACAGCTATAATGAAAAACTGTTTTTT.

The chain employs TRBV11-1 and TRBJ2-7; possibly TRBD2 for D (6 bases). Trimming shortened V by 3 bases and J by 3 bases, and 15 bases separated the two germline ends. Germline lookup yields CDR1 SGHAT and CDR2 FQDESV (reference sequence). CDR3 length equals 15 residues. The CDR3 reads CASSFGRERDYEQYF. The CDR3 nucleotides read TGTGCCAGCAGCTTCGGACGGGAGAGGGACTACGAGCAGTACTTC.

The J gene is TRBJ2-1, the V gene TRBV5-1, with TRBD2 as a possible D gene (6 bases). Trimming pared 7 bases from V and 6 bases from J, leaving 11 bases between. Germline V CDR1 and CDR2: SGHRS, YFSETQ. The CDR3 has 12 amino acids. CDR3: CASRGTSNEQFF. The CDR3 DNA follows: TGCGCCAGCCGGGGGACGAGCAATGAGCAGTTCTTC.

This rearrangement joins TRBV7-2 to TRBJ2-7, with D maybe TRBD2 (7 bases). CDR3 size: 14 residues. Per the germline V gene, CDR1 is SGHTA and CDR2 is FQGNSA. V was clipped by 3 bases and J by 6 bases, with 15 bases between them. The CDR3 coding sequence is TGTGCCAGCAGCTTGGGGGGGGCTAGCTGCGAGCAGTACTTC. Protein: CASSLGGASCEQYF. Looking up the rest from reference TRBV7-2 and TRBJ2-7 gives the full variable domain: GAGVSQSPSNKVTEKGKDVELRCDPISGHTALYWYRQSLGQGLEFLIYFQGNSAPDKSGLPSDRFSAERTGGSVSTLTIQRTQQEDSAVYLCASSLGGASCEQYFGPGTRLTVT.

The CDR3 DNA reads TGCAGCGTGATTCTGTGGACGGTTCAGGGCACTGAAGCTTTCTTT. Its translation is CSVILWTVQGTEAFF. This chain uses TRBV29-1 with TRBJ1-1, with D possibly being TRBD1 (5 bases). The CDR3 runs 15 residues. Germline CDR1 reads SQVTM; CDR2 reads ANQGSEA. V was trimmed by 6 bases and J by 4 bases, leaving 21 bases between them.

This clonotype appeared a few times. The chain recombines TRBV7-3 with TRBJ2-5; TRBD2 agrees at 9 bases. The V gene's germline CDR1 is SGHTA and CDR2 FQGTGA. CDR3 size: 16 residues. Trimming took 4 bases from V and 1 from J; bases not matched to a gene: 7. The CDR3 DNA reads as TGTGCCAGCAGCTGGCCGGGACTAGCCCTCCAAGAGACCCAGTACTTC. As protein: CASSWPGLALQETQYF.